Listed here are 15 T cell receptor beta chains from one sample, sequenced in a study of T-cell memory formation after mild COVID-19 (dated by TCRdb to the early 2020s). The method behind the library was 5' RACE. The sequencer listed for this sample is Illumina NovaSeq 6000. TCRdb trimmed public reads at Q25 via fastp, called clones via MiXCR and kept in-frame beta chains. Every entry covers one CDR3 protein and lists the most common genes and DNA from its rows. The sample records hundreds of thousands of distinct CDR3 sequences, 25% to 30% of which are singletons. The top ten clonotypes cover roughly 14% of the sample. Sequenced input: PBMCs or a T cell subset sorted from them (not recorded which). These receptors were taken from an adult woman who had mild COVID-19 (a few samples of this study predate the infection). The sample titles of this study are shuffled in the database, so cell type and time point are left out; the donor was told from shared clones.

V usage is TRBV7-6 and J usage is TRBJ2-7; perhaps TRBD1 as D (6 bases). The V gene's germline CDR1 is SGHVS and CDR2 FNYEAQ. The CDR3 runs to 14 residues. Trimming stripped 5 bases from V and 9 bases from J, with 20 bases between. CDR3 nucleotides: TGTGCCAGCAGCCTGGGGGCGGAGGAGTATGGGCAGTACTTC. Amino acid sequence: CASSLGAEEYGQYF.

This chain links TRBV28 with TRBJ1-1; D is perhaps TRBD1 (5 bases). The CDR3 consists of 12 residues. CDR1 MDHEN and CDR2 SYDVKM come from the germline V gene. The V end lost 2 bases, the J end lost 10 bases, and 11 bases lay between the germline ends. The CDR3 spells CASSLDQGGAFF. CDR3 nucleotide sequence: TGTGCCAGCAGTTTAGACCAGGGTGGAGCTTTCTTT.

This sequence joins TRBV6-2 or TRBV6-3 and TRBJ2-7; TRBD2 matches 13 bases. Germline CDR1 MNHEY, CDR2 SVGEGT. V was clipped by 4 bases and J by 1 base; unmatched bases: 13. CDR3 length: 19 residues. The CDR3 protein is CASSSSNLGLAGKSYEQYF. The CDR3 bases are TGTGCCAGCAGTTCCTCGAACCTGGGACTAGCGGGAAAGTCCTACGAGCAGTACTTC.

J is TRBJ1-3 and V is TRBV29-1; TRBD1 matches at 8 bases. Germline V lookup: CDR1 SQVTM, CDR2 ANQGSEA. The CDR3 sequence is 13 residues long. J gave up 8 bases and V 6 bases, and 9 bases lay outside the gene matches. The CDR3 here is CSVGDRYLDTIYF. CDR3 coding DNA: TGCAGCGTGGGGGACAGGTACTTGGACACCATATATTTT.

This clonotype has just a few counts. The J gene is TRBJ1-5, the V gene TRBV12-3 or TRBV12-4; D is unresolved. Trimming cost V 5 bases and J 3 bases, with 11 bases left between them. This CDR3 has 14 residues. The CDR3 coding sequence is TGTGCCAGCAGTACAAACAGTCACAATCAGCCCCAGCATTTT. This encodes CASSTNSHNQPQHF.

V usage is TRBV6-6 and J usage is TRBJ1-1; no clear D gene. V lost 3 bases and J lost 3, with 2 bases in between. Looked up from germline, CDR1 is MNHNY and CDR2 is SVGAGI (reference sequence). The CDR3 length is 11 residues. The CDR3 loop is CASSYDTEAFF. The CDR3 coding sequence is TGTGCCAGCAGTTATGACACTGAAGCTTTCTTT.

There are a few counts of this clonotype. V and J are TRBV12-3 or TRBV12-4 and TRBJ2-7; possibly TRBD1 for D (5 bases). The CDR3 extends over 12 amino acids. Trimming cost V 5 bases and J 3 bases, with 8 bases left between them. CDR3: CASSRTYYEQYF. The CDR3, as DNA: TGTGCCAGCAGTCGGACATACTACGAGCAGTACTTC.

CDR3 coding DNA: TGTGCCACCAGTGATTCAGGCAACCAAGAGACCCAGTACTTC. Residues: CATSDSGNQETQYF. The rearrangement links TRBV24-1 to TRBJ2-5, with D hard to call. Looked up from germline, CDR1 is KGHDR and CDR2 is SFDVKD. The CDR3 runs to 14 residues. The V gene lost 2 bases and the J gene lost 0 bases, with 6 bases spanning the gap.

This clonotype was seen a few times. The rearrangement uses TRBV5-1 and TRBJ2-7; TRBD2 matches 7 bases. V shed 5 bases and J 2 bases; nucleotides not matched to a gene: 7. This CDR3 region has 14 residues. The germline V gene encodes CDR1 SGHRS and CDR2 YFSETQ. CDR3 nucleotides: TGCGCCAGCAGGGGAGGGGACGGGACCTACGAGCAGTACTTC. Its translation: CASRGGDGTYEQYF.

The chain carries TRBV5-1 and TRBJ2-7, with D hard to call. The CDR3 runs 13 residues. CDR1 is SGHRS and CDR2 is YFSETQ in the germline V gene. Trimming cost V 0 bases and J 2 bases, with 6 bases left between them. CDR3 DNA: TGCGCCAGCAGCTTGGACACAGCCTACGAGCAGTACTTC. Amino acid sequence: CASSLDTAYEQYF.

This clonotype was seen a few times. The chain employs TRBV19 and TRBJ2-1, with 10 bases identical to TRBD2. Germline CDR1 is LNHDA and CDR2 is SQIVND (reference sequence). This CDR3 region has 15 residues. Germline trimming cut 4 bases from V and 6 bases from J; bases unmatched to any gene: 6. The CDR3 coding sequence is TGTGCCAGTAGTACGCGGACTAGCGGCCTCAATGAGCAGTTCTTC. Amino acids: CASSTRTSGLNEQFF. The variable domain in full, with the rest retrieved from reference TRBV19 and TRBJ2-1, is DGGITQSPKYLFRKEGQNVTLSCEQNLNHDAMYWYRQDPGQGLRLIYYSQIVNDFQKGDIAEGYSVSREKKESFPLTVTSAQKNPTAFYLCASSTRTSGLNEQFFGPGTRLTVL.

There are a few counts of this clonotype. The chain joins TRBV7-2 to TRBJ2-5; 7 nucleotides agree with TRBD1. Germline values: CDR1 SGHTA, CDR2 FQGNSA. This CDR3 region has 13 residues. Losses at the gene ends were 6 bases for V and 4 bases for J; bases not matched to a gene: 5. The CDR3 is CASRTGSGETQYF. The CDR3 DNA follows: TGTGCCAGCAGGACAGGGAGTGGAGAGACCCAGTACTTC.

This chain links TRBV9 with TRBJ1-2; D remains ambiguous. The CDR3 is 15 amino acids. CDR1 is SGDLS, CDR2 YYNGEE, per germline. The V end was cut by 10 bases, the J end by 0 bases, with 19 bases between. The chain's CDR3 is CARRAIEEANYGYTF. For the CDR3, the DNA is TGTGCCCGACGAGCAATCGAAGAAGCTAACTATGGCTACACCTTC.

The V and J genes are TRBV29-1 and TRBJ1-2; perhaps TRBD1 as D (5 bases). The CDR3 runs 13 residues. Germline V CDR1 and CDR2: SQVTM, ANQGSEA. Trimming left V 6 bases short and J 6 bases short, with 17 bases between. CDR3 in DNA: TGCAGCGTGGTAGGGGCCTCGGACCATGGCTACACCTTC. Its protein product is CSVVGASDHGYTF.

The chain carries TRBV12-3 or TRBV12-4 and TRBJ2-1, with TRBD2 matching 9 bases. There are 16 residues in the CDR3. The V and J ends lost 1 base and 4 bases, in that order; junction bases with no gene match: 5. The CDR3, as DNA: TGTGCCAGCAGTTTAGGGCCCCTAGCGGGATACAATGAGCAGTTCTTC. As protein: CASSLGPLAGYNEQFF.